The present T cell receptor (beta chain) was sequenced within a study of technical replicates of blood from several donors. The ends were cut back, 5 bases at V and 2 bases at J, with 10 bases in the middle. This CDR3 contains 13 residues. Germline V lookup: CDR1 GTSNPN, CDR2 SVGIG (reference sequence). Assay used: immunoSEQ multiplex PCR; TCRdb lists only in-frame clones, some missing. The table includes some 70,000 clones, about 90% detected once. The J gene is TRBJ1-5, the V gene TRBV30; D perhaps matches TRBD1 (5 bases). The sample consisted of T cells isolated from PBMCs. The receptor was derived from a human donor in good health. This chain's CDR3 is CAWGALRNQPQHF. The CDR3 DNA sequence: TGTGCCTGGGGGGCCCTCCGCAATCAGCCCCAGCATTTT.